This T cell receptor (beta chain) was obtained from a study of blood T cell repertoires in COVID-19. Clones were sequenced by immunoSEQ multiplex PCR, and TCRdb holds only the in-frame ones, with some missing. The table shows under 250,000 clones, with roughly 89% occurring only once. Germline lookup yields CDR1 SGHTA and CDR2 FQGNSA. Trimming cost V 1 base and J 1 base, with 7 bases left between them. The CDR3 sequence is 14 residues long. The rearrangement links TRBV7-2 to TRBJ1-2; D gene ambiguous. The TCR comes from a woman aged 25 to 39 with acute COVID-19. Sequenced material: PBMCs or T cells enriched from blood (not recorded which). The CDR3 reads CASSLGQDNYGYTF. The CDR3 coding sequence is TGTGCCAGCAGCTTAGGGCAGGATAACTATGGCTACACCTTC.